This T cell receptor (beta chain) was retrieved from a study of blood T cell repertoires in COVID-19. Background on the study: Sites in the United States, Italy and Spain provided acute and convalescent COVID-19 samples. PBMCs, B-cell-depleted T cells, or T cells provided the cDNA or gDNA that made up the material.

In the original processing: Quantification of nucleated cells was approximated via reference gene primer amplification. The method was immunoSEQ multiplex PCR; TCRdb's version includes in-frame clones alone and lacks a portion of them. Clone size and V and J calls were adopted from that table, with D and trimming inferred from the DNA. The table records some 150,000 clones, approximately 84% of them present only once. V gave up 0 bases and J gave up 4 bases; unmatched junction bases: 3. Germline V gene data show CDR1 as SGHRS and CDR2 as YFSETQ. The CDR3 runs 14 residues. Sample: peripheral blood. The genes are TRBV5-1 and TRBJ2-5, with 7 bases fitting TRBD1. The clonotype originates from a human donor with acute or convalescent COVID-19. The donor label of this sample is uncertain. The CDR3 DNA sequence: TGCGCCAGCAGCTTGGAAGGGGGCCGAGAGACCCAGTACTTC. Its translation is CASSLEGGRETQYF.